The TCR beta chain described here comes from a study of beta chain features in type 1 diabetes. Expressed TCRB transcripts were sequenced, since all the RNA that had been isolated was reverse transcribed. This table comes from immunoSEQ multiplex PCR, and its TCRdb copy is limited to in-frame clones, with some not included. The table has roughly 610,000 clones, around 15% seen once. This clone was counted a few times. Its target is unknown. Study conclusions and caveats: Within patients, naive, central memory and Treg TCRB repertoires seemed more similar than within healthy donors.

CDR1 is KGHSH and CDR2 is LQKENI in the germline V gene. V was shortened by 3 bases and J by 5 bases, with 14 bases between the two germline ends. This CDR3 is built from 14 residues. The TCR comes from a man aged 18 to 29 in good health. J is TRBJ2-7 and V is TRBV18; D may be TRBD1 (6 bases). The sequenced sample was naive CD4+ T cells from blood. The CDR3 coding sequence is TGTGCCAGCTCACCCCTACAGGGTTCGAACGAGCAGTACTTC. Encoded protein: CASSPLQGSNEQYF. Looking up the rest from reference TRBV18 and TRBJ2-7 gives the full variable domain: NAGVMQNPRHLVRRRGQEARLRCSPMKGHSHVYWYRQLPEEGLKFMVYLQKENIIDESGMPKERFSAEFPKEGPSILRIQQVVRGDSAAYFCASSPLQGSNEQYFGPGTRLTVT.